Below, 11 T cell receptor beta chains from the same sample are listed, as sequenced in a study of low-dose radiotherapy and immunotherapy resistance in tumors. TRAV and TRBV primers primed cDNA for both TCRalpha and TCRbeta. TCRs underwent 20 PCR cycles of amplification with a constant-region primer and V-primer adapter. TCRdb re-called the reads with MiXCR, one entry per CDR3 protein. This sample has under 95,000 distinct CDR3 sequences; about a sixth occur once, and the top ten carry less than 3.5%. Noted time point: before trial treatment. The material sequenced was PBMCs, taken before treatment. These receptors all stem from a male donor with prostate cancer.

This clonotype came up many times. This chain's CDR3 is CASSLQFNTEAFF. CDR3 nucleotides: TGTGCCAGCAGCTTGCAATTCAACACTGAAGCTTTCTTT. V is TRBV7-9 and J is TRBJ1-1; D call uncertain. There are 13 residues in the CDR3. The ends were cut back, 3 bases at V and 2 bases at J, with 7 bases in the middle. CDR1 is SEHNR, CDR2 FQNEAQ, per germline (reference sequence).

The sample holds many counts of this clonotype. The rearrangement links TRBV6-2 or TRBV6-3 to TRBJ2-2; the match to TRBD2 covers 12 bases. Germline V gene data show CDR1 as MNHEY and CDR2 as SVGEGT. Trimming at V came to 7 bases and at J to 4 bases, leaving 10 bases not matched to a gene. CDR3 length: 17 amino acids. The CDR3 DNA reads TGTGCCAGCAAGGTTCTAGCGGGGGGGCCCGGCACCGGGGAGCTGTTTTTT. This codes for CASKVLAGGPGTGELFF.

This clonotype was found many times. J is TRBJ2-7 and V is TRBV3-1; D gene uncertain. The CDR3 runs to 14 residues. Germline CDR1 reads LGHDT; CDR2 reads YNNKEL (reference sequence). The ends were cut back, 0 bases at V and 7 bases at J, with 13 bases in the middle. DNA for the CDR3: TGTGCCAGCAGCCAAGATGGCAGGCTGGGGGAGCAGTACTTC. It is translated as CASSQDGRLGEQYF.

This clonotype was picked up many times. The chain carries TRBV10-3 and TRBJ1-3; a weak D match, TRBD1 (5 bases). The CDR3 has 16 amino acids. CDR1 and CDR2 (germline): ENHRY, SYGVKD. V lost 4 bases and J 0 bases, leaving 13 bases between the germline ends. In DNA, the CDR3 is TGTGCCATCAGTGCACACAGCGGGGGCTCTGGAAACACCATATATTTT. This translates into CAISAHSGGSGNTIYF.

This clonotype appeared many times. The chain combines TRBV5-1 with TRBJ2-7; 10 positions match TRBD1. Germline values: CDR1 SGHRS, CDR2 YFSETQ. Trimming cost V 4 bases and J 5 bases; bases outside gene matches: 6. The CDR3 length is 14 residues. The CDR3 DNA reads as TGCGCCAGCAGCACCCGGACAGGGGGGCACGAGCAGTACTTC. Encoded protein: CASSTRTGGHEQYF.

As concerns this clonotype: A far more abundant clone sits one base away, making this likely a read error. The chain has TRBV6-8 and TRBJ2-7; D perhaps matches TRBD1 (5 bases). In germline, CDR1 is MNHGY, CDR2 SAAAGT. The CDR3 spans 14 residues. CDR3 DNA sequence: TGTGCCAGCGGGCGGACATCTGACTCCTACGAGCAGCACTTC. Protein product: CASGRTSDSYEQHF.

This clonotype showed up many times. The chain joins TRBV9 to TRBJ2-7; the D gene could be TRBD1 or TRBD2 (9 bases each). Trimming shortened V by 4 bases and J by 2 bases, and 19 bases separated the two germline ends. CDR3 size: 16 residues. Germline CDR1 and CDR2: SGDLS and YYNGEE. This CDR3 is CASSPQGAGGPYEQYF. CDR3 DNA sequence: TGTGCCAGCAGCCCACAGGGGGCGGGGGGGCCCTACGAGCAGTACTTC.

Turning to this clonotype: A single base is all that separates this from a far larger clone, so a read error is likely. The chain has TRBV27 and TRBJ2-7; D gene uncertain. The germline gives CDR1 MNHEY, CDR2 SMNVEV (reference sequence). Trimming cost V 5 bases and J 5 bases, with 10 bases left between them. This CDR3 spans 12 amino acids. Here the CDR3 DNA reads TGTGCCAGCAGTGACACCCGGAACGAGCAGTACTTC. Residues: CASSDTRNEQYF.

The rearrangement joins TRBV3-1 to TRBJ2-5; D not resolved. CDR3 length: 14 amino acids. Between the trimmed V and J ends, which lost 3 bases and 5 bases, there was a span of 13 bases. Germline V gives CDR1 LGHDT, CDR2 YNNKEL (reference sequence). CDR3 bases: TGTGCCAGCAGCCACAGTTCGTCCGGGGAGACCCAGTACTTC. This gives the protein CASSHSSSGETQYF.

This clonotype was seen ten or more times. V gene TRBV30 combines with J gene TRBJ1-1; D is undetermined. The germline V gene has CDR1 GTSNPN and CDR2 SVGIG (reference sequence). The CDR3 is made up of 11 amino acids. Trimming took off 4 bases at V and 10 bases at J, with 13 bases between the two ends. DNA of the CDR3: TGTGCCTGGACCCTCGGTGTGGTAGCTTTCTTT. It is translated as CAWTLGVVAFF.

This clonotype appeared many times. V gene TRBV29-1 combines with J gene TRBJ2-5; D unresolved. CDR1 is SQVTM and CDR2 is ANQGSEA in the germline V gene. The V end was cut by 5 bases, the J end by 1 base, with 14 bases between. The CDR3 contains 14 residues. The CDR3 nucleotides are TGCAGCGTTTCTCAGACAAGCCTCCAAGAGACCCAGTACTTC. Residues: CSVSQTSLQETQYF.